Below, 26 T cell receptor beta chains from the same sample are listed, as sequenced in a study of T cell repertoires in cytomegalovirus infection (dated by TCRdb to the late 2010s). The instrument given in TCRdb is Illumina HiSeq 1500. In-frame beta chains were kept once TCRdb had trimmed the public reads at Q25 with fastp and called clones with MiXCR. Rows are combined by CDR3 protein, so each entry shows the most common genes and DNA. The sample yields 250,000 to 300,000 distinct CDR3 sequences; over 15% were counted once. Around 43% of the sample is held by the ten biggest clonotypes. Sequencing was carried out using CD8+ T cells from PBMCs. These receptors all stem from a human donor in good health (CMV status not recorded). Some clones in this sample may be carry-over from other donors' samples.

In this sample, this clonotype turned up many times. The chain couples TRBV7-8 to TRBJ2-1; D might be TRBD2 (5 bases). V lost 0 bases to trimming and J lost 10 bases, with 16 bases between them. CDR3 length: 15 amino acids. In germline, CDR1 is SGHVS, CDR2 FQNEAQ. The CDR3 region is CASSLARSREGEQFF. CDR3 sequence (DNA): TGTGCCAGCAGCTTAGCGCGGAGTCGGGAAGGGGAGCAGTTCTTC.

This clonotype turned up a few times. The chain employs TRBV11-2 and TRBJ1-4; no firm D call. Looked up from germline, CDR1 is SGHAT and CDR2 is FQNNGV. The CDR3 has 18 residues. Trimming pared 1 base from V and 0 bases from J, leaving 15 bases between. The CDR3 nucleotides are TGTGCCAGCAGCTTAGTCCGGCAGCATTGGGCAACTAATGAAAAACTGTTTTTT. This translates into CASSLVRQHWATNEKLFF.

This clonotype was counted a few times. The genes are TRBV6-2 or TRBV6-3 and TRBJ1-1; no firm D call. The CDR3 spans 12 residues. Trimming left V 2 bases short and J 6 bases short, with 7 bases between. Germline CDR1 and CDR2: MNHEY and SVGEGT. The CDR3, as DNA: TGTGCCAGCAGTTACCCCCGCCCTGAAGCTTTCTTT. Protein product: CASSYPRPEAFF.

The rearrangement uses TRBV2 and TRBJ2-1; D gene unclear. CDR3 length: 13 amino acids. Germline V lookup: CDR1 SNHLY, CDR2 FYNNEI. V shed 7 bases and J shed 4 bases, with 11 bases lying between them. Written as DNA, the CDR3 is TGTGCCAGCACCTTTGACCCGTACAATGAGCAGTTCTTC. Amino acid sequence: CASTFDPYNEQFF.

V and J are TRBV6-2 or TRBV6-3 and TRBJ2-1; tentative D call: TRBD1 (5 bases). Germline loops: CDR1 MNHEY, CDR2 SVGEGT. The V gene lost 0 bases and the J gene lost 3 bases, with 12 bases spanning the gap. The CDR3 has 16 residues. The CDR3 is CASSYSRESFYNEQFF. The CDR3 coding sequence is TGTGCCAGCAGTTACTCCAGGGAATCCTTCTACAATGAGCAGTTCTTC.

CDR3 nucleotides: TGTGCCAGCAGCGCGCGGGGGACGGGCAATGAGCAGTTCTTC. Amino acids: CASSARGTGNEQFF. The chain has TRBV7-9 and TRBJ2-1; 7 bases fit TRBD2. This CDR3 region has 14 residues. Losses at the gene ends were 5 bases for V and 6 bases for J; bases not matched to a gene: 7. Germline V CDR1 and CDR2: SEHNR, FQNEAQ (reference sequence).

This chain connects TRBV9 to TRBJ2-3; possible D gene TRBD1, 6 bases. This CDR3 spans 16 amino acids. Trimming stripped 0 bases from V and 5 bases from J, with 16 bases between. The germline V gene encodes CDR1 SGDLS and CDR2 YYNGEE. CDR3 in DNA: TGTGCCAGCAGCGTAGCTTGGGGGCGTGAAGGAGATACGCAGTATTTT. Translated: CASSVAWGREGDTQYF.

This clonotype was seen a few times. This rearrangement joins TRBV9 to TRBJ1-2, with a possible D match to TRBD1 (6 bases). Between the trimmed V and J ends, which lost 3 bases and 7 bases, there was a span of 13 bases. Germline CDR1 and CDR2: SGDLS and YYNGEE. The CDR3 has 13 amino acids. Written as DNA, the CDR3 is TGTGCCAGCAGCGGACAGGTCCAAGGTGGCTACACCTTC. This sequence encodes CASSGQVQGGYTF.

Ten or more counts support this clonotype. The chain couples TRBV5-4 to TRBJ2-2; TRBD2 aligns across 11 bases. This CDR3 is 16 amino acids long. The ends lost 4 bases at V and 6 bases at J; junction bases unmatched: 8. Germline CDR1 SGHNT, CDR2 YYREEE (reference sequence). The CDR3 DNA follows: TGTGCCAGCAGCCCTGACCTAGCGGGGGGTCCCGGGGAGCTGTTTTTT. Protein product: CASSPDLAGGPGELFF.

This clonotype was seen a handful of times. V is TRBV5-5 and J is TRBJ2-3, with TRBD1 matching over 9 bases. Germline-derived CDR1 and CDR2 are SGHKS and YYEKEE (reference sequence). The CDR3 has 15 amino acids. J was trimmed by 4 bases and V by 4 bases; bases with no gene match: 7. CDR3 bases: TGTGCCAGCAGCAGGACAGGGGACCCTCCAGATACGCAGTATTTT. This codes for CASSRTGDPPDTQYF. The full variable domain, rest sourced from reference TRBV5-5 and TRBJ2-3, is DAGVTQSPTHLIKTRGQQVTLRCSPISGHKSVSWYQQVLGQGPQFIFQYYEKEERGRGNFPDRFSARQFPNYSSELNVNALLLGDSALYLCASSRTGDPPDTQYFGPGTRLTVL.

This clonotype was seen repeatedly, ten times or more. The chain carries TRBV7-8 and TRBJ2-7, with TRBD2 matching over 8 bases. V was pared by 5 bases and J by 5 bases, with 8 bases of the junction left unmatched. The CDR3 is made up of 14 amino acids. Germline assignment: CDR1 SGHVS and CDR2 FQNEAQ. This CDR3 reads CASSARGALDEQYF. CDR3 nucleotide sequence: TGTGCCAGCAGCGCGCGGGGGGCGCTGGACGAGCAGTACTTC.

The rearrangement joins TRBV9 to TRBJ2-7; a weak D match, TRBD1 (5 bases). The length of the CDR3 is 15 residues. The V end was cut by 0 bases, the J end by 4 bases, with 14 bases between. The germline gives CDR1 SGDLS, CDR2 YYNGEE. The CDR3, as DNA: TGTGCCAGCAGCGTAGCCGCAGGGTGGGGATACGAGCAGTACTTC. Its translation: CASSVAAGWGYEQYF.

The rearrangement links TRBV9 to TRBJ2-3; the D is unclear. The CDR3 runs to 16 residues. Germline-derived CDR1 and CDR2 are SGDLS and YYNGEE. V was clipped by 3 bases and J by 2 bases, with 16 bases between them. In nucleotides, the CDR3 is TGTGCCAGCAGCGCCGCCGTAATTGACAACACAGATACGCAGTATTTT. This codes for CASSAAVIDNTDTQYF.

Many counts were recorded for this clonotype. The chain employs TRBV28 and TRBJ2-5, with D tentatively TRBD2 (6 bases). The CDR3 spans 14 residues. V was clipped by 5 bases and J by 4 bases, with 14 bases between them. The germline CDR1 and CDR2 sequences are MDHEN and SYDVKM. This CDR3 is CASSPANGGETQYF. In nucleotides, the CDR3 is TGTGCCAGCAGTCCAGCCAACGGGGGAGAGACCCAGTACTTC.

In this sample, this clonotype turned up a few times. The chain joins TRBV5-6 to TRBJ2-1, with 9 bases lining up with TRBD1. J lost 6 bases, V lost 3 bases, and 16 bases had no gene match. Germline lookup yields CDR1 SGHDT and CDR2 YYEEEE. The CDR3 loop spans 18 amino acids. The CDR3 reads CASSSPKSTGGPLNEQFF. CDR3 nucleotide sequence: TGTGCCAGCAGCTCCCCGAAATCGACAGGGGGTCCCCTCAATGAGCAGTTCTTC.

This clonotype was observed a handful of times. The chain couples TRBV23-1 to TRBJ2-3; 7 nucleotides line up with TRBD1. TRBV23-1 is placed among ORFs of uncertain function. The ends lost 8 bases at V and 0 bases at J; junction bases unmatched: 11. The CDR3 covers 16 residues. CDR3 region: CASHLDRDRSTDTQYF. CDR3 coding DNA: TGCGCCAGCCACCTCGACCGGGACAGAAGCACAGATACGCAGTATTTT.

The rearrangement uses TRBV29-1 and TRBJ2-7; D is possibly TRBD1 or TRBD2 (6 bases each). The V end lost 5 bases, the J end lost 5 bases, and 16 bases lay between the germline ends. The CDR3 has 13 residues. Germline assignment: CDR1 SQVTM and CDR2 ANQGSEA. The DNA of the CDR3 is TGCAGCGTTTCTAAAGGGGGGATCGACGAGCAGTACTTC. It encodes CSVSKGGIDEQYF.

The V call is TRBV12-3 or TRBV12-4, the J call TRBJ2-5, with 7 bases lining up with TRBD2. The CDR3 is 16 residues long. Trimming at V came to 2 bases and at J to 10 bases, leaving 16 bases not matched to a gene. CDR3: CASSLLWGGPLDDQYF. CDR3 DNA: TGTGCCAGCAGTTTACTTTGGGGGGGTCCCTTAGATGACCAGTACTTC.

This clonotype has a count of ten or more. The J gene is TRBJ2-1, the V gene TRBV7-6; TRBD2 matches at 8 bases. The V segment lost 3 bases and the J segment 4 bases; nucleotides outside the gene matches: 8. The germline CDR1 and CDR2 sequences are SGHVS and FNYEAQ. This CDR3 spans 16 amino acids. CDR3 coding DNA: TGTGCCAGCAGCTTCGCCAGCGGGGGCCCGTACAATGAGCAGTTCTTC. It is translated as CASSFASGGPYNEQFF.

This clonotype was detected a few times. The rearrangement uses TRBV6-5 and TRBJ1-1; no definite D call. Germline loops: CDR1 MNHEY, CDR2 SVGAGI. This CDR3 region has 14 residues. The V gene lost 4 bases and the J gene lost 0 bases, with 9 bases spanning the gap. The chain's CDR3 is CASSLRVLNTEAFF. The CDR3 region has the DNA TGTGCCAGCAGTTTACGGGTCCTGAACACTGAAGCTTTCTTT.

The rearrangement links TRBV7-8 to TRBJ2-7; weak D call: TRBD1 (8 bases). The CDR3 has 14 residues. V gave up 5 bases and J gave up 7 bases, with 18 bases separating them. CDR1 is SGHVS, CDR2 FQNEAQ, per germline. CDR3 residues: CASSPWGGDREQYF. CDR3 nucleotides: TGTGCCAGCAGCCCCTGGGGGGGGGACAGGGAGCAGTACTTC. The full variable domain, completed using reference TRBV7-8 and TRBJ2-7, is GAGVSQSPRYKVAKRGQDVALRCDPISGHVSLFWYQQALGQGPEFLTYFQNEAQLDKSGLPSDRFFAERPEGSVSTLKIQRTQQEDSAVYLCASSPWGGDREQYFGPGTRLTVT.

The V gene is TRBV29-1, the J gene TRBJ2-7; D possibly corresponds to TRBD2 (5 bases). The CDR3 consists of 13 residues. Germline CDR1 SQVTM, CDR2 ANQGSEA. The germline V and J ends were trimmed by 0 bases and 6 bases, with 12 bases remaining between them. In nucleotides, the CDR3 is TGCAGCGTTGAAGATCACGGGATCGGCGAGCAGTACTTC. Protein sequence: CSVEDHGIGEQYF.

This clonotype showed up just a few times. The CDR3 protein is CASSLDTDGYTF. CDR3 bases: TGTGCCAGCAGCTTAGATACCGATGGCTACACCTTC. This chain connects TRBV11-2 to TRBJ1-2, with D uncertain. This CDR3 has 12 residues. Per germline, CDR1 SGHAT and CDR2 FQNNGV. V lost 0 bases and J 6 bases, leaving 5 bases between the germline ends.

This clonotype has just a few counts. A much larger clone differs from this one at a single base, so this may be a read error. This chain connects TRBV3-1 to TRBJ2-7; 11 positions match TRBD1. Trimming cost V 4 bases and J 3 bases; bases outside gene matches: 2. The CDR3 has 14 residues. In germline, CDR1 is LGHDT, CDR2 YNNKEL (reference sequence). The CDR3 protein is CASSPGQGDYEQYF. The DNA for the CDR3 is TGTGCCAGCAGCCCGGGACAGGGGGACTACGAGCAGTACTTC.

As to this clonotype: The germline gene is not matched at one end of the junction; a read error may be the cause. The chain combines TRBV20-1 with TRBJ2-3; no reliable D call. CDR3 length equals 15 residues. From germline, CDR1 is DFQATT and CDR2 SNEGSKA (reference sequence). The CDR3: CSAREETSSTDTQYF. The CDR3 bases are TGCAGTGCGAGAGAGGAGACATCGAGCACAGATACGCAGTATTTT.

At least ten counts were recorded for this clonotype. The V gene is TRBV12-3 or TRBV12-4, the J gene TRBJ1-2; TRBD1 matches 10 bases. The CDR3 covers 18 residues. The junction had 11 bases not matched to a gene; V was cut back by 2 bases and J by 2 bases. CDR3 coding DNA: TGTGCCAGCAGTTTATCGGGGACAGGGGTGGGCCTAAACTATGGCTACACCTTC. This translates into CASSLSGTGVGLNYGYTF.